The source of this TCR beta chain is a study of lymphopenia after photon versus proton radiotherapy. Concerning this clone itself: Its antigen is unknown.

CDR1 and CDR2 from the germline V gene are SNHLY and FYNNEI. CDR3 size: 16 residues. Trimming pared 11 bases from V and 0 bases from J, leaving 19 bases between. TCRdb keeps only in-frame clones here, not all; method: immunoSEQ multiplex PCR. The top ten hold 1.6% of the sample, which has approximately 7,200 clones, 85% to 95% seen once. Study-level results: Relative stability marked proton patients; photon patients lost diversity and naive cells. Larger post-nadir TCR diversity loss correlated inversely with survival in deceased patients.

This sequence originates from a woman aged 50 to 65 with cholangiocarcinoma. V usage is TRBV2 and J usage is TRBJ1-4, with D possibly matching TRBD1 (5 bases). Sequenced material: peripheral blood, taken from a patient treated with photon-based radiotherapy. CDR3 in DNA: TGTGCCGGCCAACTAGGGGCAACTGCAACTAATGAAAAACTGTTTTTT. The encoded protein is CAGQLGATATNEKLFF.